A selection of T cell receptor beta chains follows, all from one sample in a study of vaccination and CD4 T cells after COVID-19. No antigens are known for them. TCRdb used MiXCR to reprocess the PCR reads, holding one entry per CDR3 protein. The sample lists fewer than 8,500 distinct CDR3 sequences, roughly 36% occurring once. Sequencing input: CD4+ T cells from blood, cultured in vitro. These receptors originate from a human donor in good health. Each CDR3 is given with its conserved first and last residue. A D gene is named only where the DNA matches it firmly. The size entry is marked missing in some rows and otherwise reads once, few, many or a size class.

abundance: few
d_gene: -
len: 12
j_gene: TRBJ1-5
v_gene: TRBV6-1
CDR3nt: TGTGCCAGTACCCCGGGGAATCAGCCCCAGCATTTT
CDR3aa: CASTPGNQPQHF

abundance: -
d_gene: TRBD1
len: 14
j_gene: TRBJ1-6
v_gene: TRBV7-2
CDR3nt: TGTGCCAGCAGAGACCCAGGGGGCAAGTCACCCCTCCACTTT
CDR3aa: CASRDPGGKSPLHF

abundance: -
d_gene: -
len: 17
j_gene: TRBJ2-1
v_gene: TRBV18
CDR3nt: TGTGCCAGCTCACTACCATGGACAGGGCGGGAGGAGGATGAGCAGTTCTTC
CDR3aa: CASSLPWTGREEDEQFF

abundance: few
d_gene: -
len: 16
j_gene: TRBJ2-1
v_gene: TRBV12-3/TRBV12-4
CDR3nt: TGTGCCAGCAGACGCGCCACTGGGACCTTCGTCAATGAGCAGTTCTTC
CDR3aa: CASRRATGTFVNEQFF

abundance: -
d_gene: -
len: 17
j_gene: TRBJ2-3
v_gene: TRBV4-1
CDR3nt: TGCGCCAGCAGCCAAGCGGAGCTAGGGATGGGCACAGATACGCAGTATTTT
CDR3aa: CASSQAELGMGTDTQYF

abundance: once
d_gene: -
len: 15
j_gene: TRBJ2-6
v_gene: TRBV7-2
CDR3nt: TGTGCCAGCAGCCGGGGCAGGGGTGGGGCCAACGTCCTGACTTTC
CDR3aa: CASSRGRGGANVLTF

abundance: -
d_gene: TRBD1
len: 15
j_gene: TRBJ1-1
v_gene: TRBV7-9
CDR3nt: TGTGCCACCCCAGGGCAGGGGGCCCTGAACACTGAAGCTTTCTTT
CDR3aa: CATPGQGALNTEAFF

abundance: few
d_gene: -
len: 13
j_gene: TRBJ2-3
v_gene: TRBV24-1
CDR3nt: TGTGCCACCAGTGACAGGGATCGGGATACGCAGTATTTT
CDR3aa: CATSDRDRDTQYF

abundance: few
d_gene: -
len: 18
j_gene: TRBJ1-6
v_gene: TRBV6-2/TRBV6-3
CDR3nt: TGTGCCAGCAGTTACCTAAGGAAGGTAAAGGATCTCAGTTCACCCCTCCACTTT
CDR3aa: CASSYLRKVKDLSSPLHF

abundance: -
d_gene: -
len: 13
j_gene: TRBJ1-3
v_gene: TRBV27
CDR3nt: TGTGCCAGCAGTCGTGGATCTGGAAACACCATATATTTT
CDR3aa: CASSRGSGNTIYF

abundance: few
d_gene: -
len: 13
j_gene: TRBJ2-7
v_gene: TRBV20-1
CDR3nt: TGCAGTGCTAGAGATCAACAGGTCACCGAGCAGTACTTC
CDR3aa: CSARDQQVTEQYF

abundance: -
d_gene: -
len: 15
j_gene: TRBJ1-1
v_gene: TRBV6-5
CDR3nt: TGTGCCAGCAGTTCCCCCAGGAGCTCGAACACTGAAGCTTTCTTT
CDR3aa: CASSSPRSSNTEAFF

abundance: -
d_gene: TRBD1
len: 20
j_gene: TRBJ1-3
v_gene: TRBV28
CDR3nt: TGTGCCAGCAGTGACGTAATCCGATTCCGGGGGACAGCGTCTGGAAACACCATATATTTT
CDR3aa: CASSDVIRFRGTASGNTIYF

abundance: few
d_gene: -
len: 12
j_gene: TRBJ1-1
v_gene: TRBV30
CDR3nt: TGTGCCTGGAGTGTCATGAACACTGAAGCTTTCTTT
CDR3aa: CAWSVMNTEAFF

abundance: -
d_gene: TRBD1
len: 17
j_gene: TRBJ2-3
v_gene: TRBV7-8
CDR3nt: TGTGCCAGCAGCTTAGCTAAGACAGGGGGCGCAACAGATACGCAGTATTTT
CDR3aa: CASSLAKTGGATDTQYF

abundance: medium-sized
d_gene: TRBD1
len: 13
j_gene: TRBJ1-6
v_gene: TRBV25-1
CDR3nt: TGTGCCGGAGGGACAGGGTTGGATTCACCCCTCCACTTT
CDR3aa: CAGGTGLDSPLHF

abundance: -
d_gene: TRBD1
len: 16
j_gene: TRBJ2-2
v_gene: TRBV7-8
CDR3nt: TGTGCCAGCAGACGTACGAGGGGGCTGAACACCGGGGAGCTGTTTTTT
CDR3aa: CASRRTRGLNTGELFF

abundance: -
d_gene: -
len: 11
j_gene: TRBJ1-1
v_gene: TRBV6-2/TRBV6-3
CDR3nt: TGTGCCAGCAGTGAATACATAGAAGCTTTCTTT
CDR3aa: CASSEYIEAFF

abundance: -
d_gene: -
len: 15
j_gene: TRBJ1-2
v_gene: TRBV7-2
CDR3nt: TGTGCCAGCAGCTTAGCCAACAGGGATACATATGGCTACACCTTC
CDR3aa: CASSLANRDTYGYTF

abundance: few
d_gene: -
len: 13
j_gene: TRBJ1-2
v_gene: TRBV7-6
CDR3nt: TGTGCCAGCAGCTTACAGGGAGCCCAAGGCTACACCTTC
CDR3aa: CASSLQGAQGYTF

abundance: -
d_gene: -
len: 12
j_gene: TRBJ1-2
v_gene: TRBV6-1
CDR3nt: TGTGCCAGCAGTGAAGGGTCTGGAGGCTACACCTTC
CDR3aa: CASSEGSGGYTF

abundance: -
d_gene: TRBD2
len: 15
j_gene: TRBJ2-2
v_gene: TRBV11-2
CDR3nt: TGTGCCAGCAGCTTAGGGCGGGAGTGGGGCGGGGAGCTGTTTTTT
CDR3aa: CASSLGREWGGELFF

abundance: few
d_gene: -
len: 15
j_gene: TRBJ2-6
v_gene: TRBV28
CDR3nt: TGTGCCAGCAGTACCCCTCGGGTTGGGGCCAACGTCCTGACTTTC
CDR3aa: CASSTPRVGANVLTF

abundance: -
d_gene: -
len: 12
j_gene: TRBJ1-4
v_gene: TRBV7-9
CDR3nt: TGTGCCAGCGGAGGGGTCGGAGAAAAACTGTTTTTT
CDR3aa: CASGGVGEKLFF

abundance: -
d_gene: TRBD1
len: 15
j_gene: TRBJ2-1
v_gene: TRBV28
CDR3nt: TGTGCCAGCAGTTCTTCCGGGACAGGGGGCGATGAGCAGTTCTTC
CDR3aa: CASSSSGTGGDEQFF

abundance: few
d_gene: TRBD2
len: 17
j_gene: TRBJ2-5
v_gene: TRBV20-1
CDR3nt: TGCAGTGCTAGTACGGGCACGGTAGCGGGCCTTCAAGAGACCCAGTACTTC
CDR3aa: CSASTGTVAGLQETQYF

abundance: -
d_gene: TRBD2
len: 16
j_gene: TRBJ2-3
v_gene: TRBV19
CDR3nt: TGTGCCTCCTCCGGGCGGGGTAGCGGGATCACAGATACGCAGTATTTT
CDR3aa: CASSGRGSGITDTQYF

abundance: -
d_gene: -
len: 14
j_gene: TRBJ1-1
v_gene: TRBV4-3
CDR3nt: TGCGCCAGCAGCCAAGATGGGGAAAACACTGAAGCTTTCTTT
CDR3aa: CASSQDGENTEAFF

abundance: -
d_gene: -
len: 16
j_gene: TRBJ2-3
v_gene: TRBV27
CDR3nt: TGTGCCAGCAGTTTAGGGGCGGGGAGAAGCACAGATACGCAGTATTTT
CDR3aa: CASSLGAGRSTDTQYF

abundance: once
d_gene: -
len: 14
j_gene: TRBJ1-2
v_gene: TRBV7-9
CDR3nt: TGCGCCAGCAGCCAGGACGCGGGTAACTATGGCTACACCTTC
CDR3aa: CASSQDAGNYGYTF

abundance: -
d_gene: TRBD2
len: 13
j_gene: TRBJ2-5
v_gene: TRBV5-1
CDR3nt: TGCGCCAGCGGACTAGCGGGAGGTGAGACCCAGTACTTC
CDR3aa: CASGLAGGETQYF

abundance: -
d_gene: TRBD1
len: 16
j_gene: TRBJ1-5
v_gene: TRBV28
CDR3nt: TGTGCCAGCAGTCCATCCGGGACAGGGACCAATCAGCCCCAGCATTTT
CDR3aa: CASSPSGTGTNQPQHF

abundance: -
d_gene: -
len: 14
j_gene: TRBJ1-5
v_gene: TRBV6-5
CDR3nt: TGTGCCAGCAGTTACTCGGGAGGCAATCAGCCCCAGCATTTT
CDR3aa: CASSYSGGNQPQHF

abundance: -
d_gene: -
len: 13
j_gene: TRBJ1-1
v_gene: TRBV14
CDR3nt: TGTGCCAGCAGCCAAGAGGTGAACACTGAAGCTTTCTTT
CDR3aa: CASSQEVNTEAFF

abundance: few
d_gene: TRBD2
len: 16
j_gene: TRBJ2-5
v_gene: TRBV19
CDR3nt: TGTGCCAGTAGTAGGGGACTAGCGGGGGGGTCGGAGACCCAGTACTTC
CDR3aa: CASSRGLAGGSETQYF

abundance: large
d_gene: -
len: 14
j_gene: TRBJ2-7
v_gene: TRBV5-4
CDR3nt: TGTGCCAGCAGCTCTGCTACAGGAACCTACGAGCAGTACTTC
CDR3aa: CASSSATGTYEQYF

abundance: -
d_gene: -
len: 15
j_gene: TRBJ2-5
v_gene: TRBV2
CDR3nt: TGTGCCAGCAGTGAAAGTTGGGGCAGACAAGAGACCCAGTACTTC
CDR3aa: CASSESWGRQETQYF

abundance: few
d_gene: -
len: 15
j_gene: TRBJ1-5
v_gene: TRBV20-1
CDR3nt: TGCAGTGCCCGGGAACCCGGACCGTTCAATCAGCCCCAGCATTTT
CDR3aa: CSAREPGPFNQPQHF

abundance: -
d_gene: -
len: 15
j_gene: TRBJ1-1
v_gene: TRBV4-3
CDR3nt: TGCGCCAGCAGCCGGACAGATTGGGAGAACACTGAAGCTTTCTTT
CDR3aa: CASSRTDWENTEAFF

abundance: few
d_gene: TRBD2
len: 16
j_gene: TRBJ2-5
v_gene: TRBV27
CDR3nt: TGTGCCAGCAGTTTGACTAGCGGGAGGGCCTGGGAGACCCAGTACTTC
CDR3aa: CASSLTSGRAWETQYF

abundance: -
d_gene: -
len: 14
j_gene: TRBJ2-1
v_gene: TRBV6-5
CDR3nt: TGTGCCAGCAGTTATGACCTTGCAGCGACTGAGCAGTTCTTC
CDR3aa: CASSYDLAATEQFF

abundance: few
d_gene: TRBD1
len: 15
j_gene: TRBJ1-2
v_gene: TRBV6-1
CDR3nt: TGTGCCAGCAGTGAGGCCGGGACAGGGGGTTATGGCTACACCTTC
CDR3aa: CASSEAGTGGYGYTF

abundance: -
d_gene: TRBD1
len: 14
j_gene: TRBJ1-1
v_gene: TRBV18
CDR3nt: TGTGCCAGCTCACCGCCGGGACAGGGTGCTGAAGCTTTCTTT
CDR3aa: CASSPPGQGAEAFF

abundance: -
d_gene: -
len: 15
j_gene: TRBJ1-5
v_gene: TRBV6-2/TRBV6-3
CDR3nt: TGTGCCAGCAGAAGACTCCGGGACATTAATCAGCCCCAGCATTTT
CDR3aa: CASRRLRDINQPQHF

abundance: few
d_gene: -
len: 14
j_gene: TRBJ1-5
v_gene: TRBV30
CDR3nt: TGTGCCTGGAGTGTGAGCTATAGCAATCAGCCCCAGCATTTT
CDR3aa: CAWSVSYSNQPQHF

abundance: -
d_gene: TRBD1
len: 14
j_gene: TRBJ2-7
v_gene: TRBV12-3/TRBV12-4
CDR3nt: TGTGCCAGCAGCCGCGGACAGGGAACCTACGAGCAGTACTTC
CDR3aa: CASSRGQGTYEQYF

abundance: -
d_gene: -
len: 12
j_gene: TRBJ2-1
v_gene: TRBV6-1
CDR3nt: TGTGCCAGCAGTGAGAGATACAATGAGCAGTTCTTC
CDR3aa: CASSERYNEQFF